One and the same sample provided the 30 T cell receptor beta chains below, sequenced in a study of T cell therapy after organ transplantation. The table came from immunoSEQ multiplex PCR; TCRdb's copy has only in-frame clones and leaves some out. Of over a thousand clones in the sample, about three quarters were seen once. Time point here: 20-29 weeks after completion of therapy. Antigens of these TCRs are unknown. The source was CD8+ T cells from blood, collected after autologous CMV-specific T cell therapy. The receptors derive from a human patient who had received a solid organ transplant and had CMV disease. The graft donor may have contributed some T cells.

The rearrangement uses TRBV27 and TRBJ1-1, with D hard to call. The V gene lost 2 bases and the J gene lost 1 base, with 5 bases spanning the gap. The CDR3 is 13 residues long. CDR1 MNHEY and CDR2 SMNVEV come from the germline V gene (reference sequence). CDR3 sequence reads: CASSLGENTEAFF. In DNA, the CDR3 is TGTGCCAGCAGTTTAGGGGAGAACACTGAAGCTTTCTTT.

This sequence joins TRBV30 and TRBJ1-2, with no clear D. Germline CDR1 and CDR2: GTSNPN and SVGIG (reference sequence). The CDR3 has 14 residues. V was trimmed by 5 bases and J by 4 bases, leaving 17 bases between them. This CDR3 reads CAWAPGSYSYGYTF. The CDR3 nucleotides are TGTGCCTGGGCCCCGGGGAGCTACTCCTATGGCTACACCTTC.

This chain connects TRBV11-2 to TRBJ2-7; 11 bases align to TRBD1. The CDR3 runs to 14 residues. Trimming took 3 bases from V and 2 from J; bases not matched to a gene: 0. Germline-derived CDR1 and CDR2 are SGHAT and FQNNGV. CDR3 residues: CASSLGQGAYEQYF. CDR3 coding DNA: TGTGCCAGCAGCTTGGGACAGGGGGCCTACGAGCAGTACTTC.

The chain combines TRBV5-4 with TRBJ2-7; D unresolved. This CDR3 contains 13 residues. V dropped 0 bases and J dropped 1 base, with 5 bases sitting between them. Germline V gives CDR1 SGHNT, CDR2 YYREEE (reference sequence). CDR3 region: CASSLVESYEQYF. The DNA of the CDR3 is TGTGCCAGCAGCTTGGTGGAGTCCTACGAGCAGTACTTC.

This clone was seen more than once but under ten times. This chain links TRBV9 with TRBJ2-3; D unclear. V lost 3 bases and J 2 bases, leaving 4 bases between the germline ends. The CDR3 loop spans 12 amino acids. Germline V gene sequence: CDR1 SGDLS, CDR2 YYNGEE. CDR3 loop: CASSGDTDTQYF. DNA for the CDR3: TGTGCCAGCAGCGGGGACACAGATACGCAGTATTTT.

The chain carries TRBV4-1 and TRBJ1-1, with 8 bases that match TRBD1. J gave up 3 bases and V 3 bases, and 18 bases lay outside the gene matches. Germline assignment: CDR1 MGHRA and CDR2 YSYEKL. This CDR3 spans 19 amino acids. CDR3 sequence (DNA): TGCGCCAGCAGCCAGGGCCCGGAAGGACAGGGTTGGTGGGACACTGAAGCTTTCTTT. Its protein is CASSQGPEGQGWWDTEAFF.

The rearrangement links TRBV4-1 to TRBJ1-5, with 7 nucleotides matching TRBD1. The CDR3 has 14 amino acids. V was clipped by 5 bases and J by 3 bases; unmatched bases: 4. CDR1 and CDR2 (germline): MGHRA, YSYEKL. Here the CDR3 DNA reads TGCGCCAGCAGCGAGGGACAGTTCAATCAGCCCCAGCATTTT. Translating gives CASSEGQFNQPQHF.

CDR3 sequence (DNA): TGTGCCAGCAGTTTCATAGAGAACACTGAAGCTTTCTTT. Its protein is CASSFIENTEAFF. The chain has TRBV27 and TRBJ1-1, with no clear D. Between the trimmed V and J ends, which lost 3 bases and 1 base, there was a span of 6 bases. CDR1 is MNHEY, CDR2 SMNVEV, per germline (reference sequence). The CDR3 loop spans 13 amino acids.

The table lists this clone with a few counts. The rearrangement uses TRBV19 and TRBJ1-5, with D uncertain. Trimming took 3 bases from V and 0 from J, leaving 9 bases between them. Germline values: CDR1 LNHDA, CDR2 SQIVND (reference sequence). The CDR3 spans 15 residues. CDR3 region: CASSMYTDSNQPQHF. The DNA for the CDR3 is TGTGCCAGTAGTATGTATACAGATAGCAATCAGCCCCAGCATTTT.

The rearrangement joins TRBV7-2 to TRBJ2-7; TRBD1 aligns across 7 bases. V gave up 6 bases and J gave up 3 bases; unmatched junction bases: 5. The germline V gene has CDR1 SGHTA and CDR2 FQGNSA. The CDR3 has 13 residues. The CDR3 loop reads CASRPGQYYEQYF. The DNA of the CDR3 is TGTGCCAGCAGGCCGGGACAGTACTACGAGCAGTACTTC.

The chain recombines TRBV6-5 with TRBJ1-1, with a tentative D call TRBD1 (5 bases). The germline CDR1 and CDR2 sequences are MNHEY and SVGAGI. The CDR3 has 15 residues. V gave up 2 bases and J gave up 6 bases, with 16 bases separating them. CDR3 sequence (DNA): TGTGCCAGCAGTTACCAGGGTGGGGGAGTCCCTGAAGCTTTCTTT. Encoded protein: CASSYQGGGVPEAFF.

This chain links TRBV9 with TRBJ2-1; no definite D call. CDR3 length equals 15 residues. Germline assignment: CDR1 SGDLS and CDR2 YYNGEE. The ends were cut back, 1 base at V and 0 bases at J, with 8 bases in the middle. CDR3 DNA: TGTGCCAGCAGCGTAACTCCCTCCTCCTACAATGAGCAGTTCTTC. Its protein product is CASSVTPSSYNEQFF. Using reference TRBV9 and TRBJ2-1 for the parts outside the CDR3, the full variable domain is DSGVTQTPKHLITATGQRVTLRCSPRSGDLSVYWYQQSLDQGLQFLIQYYNGEERAKGNILERFSAQQFPDLHSELNLSSLELGDSALYFCASSVTPSSYNEQFFGPGTRLTVL.

V gene TRBV27 combines with J gene TRBJ1-4; possible D gene TRBD1, 5 bases. The length of the CDR3 is 16 residues. Germline lookup yields CDR1 MNHEY and CDR2 SMNVEV (reference sequence). V was trimmed by 3 bases and J by 0 bases, leaving 11 bases between them. This chain's CDR3 is CASSFRRGATNEKLFF. The CDR3 region has the DNA TGTGCCAGCAGTTTCCGGCGGGGGGCAACTAATGAAAAACTGTTTTTT.

This chain links TRBV19 with TRBJ2-5, with 9 bases that match TRBD2. The germline V gene encodes CDR1 LNHDA and CDR2 SQIVND (reference sequence). The CDR3 is 17 residues long. V lost 4 bases, J lost 4 bases, and 13 bases stayed unmatched. The CDR3 loop reads CASSTYFAGGPGETQYF. Written as DNA, the CDR3 is TGTGCCAGTAGTACCTACTTTGCGGGAGGGCCTGGAGAGACCCAGTACTTC.

The J gene is TRBJ1-1, the V gene TRBV13; D perhaps matches TRBD1 (5 bases). CDR1 is PRHDT, CDR2 FYEKMQ, per germline (reference sequence). V was cut by 7 bases and J by 1 base, with 16 bases left in between. The length of the CDR3 is 15 residues. In nucleotides, the CDR3 is TGTGCCAGCACCGCTGTAGGTCAGGGGAACACTGAAGCTTTCTTT. This gives the protein CASTAVGQGNTEAFF. Supplemented by reference TRBV13 and TRBJ1-1, the full variable domain reads AAGVIQSPRHLIKEKRETATLKCYPIPRHDTVYWYQQGPGQDPQFLISFYEKMQSDKGSIPDRFSAQQFSDYHSELNMSSLELGDSALYFCASTAVGQGNTEAFFGQGTRLTVV.

The V and J genes are TRBV19 and TRBJ1-1; unclear D gene. CDR3 length: 12 residues. Germline values: CDR1 LNHDA, CDR2 SQIVND (reference sequence). Trimming stripped 4 bases from V and 0 bases from J, with 3 bases between. Written as DNA, the CDR3 is TGTGCCAGTAGTAATCTGAACACTGAAGCTTTCTTT. It codes for CASSNLNTEAFF.

This rearrangement joins TRBV15 to TRBJ1-1; TRBD1 is a possible D gene (5 bases). Between the trimmed V and J ends, which lost 0 bases and 3 bases, there was a span of 8 bases. CDR1 and CDR2 (germline): LNHNV, YYDKDF (reference sequence). The length of the CDR3 is 14 residues. This CDR3 is CATSRDRGYTEAFF. In DNA form, the CDR3 reads TGTGCCACCAGCAGAGATCGGGGGTACACTGAAGCTTTCTTT.

This clone counts as large. The V and J genes are TRBV14 and TRBJ2-1; D is perhaps TRBD2 (6 bases). The V end lost 0 bases, the J end lost 1 base, and 10 bases lay between the germline ends. CDR3 length: 16 amino acids. The germline gives CDR1 SGHDN, CDR2 FVKESK. CDR3 nucleotide sequence: TGTGCCAGCAGCCAAGATTGGAGGGGATCCTACAATGAGCAGTTCTTC. Translated, it gives CASSQDWRGSYNEQFF.

In DNA form, the CDR3 reads TGTGCCAGCAGCGGACTAGCGAGAGAGACCCAGTACTTC. This encodes CASSGLARETQYF. The chain couples TRBV5-6 to TRBJ2-5; 9 bases agree with TRBD2. V shed 4 bases, J shed 4 bases, and the junction held 2 bases outside the gene matches. This CDR3 contains 13 residues. Germline V lookup: CDR1 SGHDT, CDR2 YYEEEE.

This clone was seen only a few times. The V call is TRBV4-2, the J call TRBJ2-7, with 9 bases fitting TRBD2. J was trimmed by 0 bases and V by 1 base; bases with no gene match: 10. CDR3 length: 18 residues. Germline V gene data show CDR1 as LGHNA and CDR2 as YNFKEQ. The CDR3 nucleotides read TGTGCCAGCAGCCAAGCCCACCTGACTAGCGGATCCTCCTACGAGCAGTACTTC. Translating it yields CASSQAHLTSGSSYEQYF.

The J gene is TRBJ1-3, the V gene TRBV6-5; D unclear. Germline CDR1 reads MNHEY; CDR2 reads SVGAGI. This CDR3 region has 15 residues. The V end was cut by 0 bases, the J end by 2 bases, with 8 bases between. DNA of the CDR3: TGTGCCAGCAGTTACTCCCGGGCAGCTGGAAACACCATATATTTT. Residues: CASSYSRAAGNTIYF.

The CDR3 DNA is TGTGCCAGCAGCTTAGGGACAGCGGGAAACACCATATATTTT. This gives the protein CASSLGTAGNTIYF. V usage is TRBV5-6 and J usage is TRBJ1-3; 7 positions match TRBD1. Per the germline V gene, CDR1 is SGHDT and CDR2 is YYEEEE. This CDR3 has 14 residues. V trimming: 2 bases; J trimming: 4 bases; junction bases outside the gene matches: 3.

The chain recombines TRBV7-8 with TRBJ2-5; no clear D. V gave up 2 bases and J gave up 5 bases, with 3 bases separating them. CDR1 SGHVS and CDR2 FQNEAQ come from the germline V gene. This CDR3 has 11 amino acids. This CDR3 is CASSLTETQYF. In nucleotides, the CDR3 is TGTGCCAGCAGCTTAACCGAGACCCAGTACTTC.

The V and J genes are TRBV2 and TRBJ1-2; 7 bases are shared with TRBD1. After removal of 5 bases from V and 2 bases from J, the junction contained 2 bases not matched to a gene. The CDR3 runs 13 residues. CDR1 SNHLY and CDR2 FYNNEI come from the germline V gene. DNA for the CDR3: TGTGCCAGCAGTTGGACAGGAAACTATGGCTACACCTTC. It yields the protein CASSWTGNYGYTF.

This clone has more than one count but fewer than ten. The V and J genes are TRBV21-1 and TRBJ2-3; no DNA check was done on the table's D call, TRBD2. TRBV21-1 is deemed a pseudogene. The CDR3 is 19 residues long. In DNA form, the CDR3 reads TGTGCCAGCAGCAAAGCAGGGTTCCTAGCGGGGGGTGGCACAGATACGCAGTATTTT. This sequence encodes CASSKAGFLAGGGTDTQYF.

This sequence joins TRBV4-1 and TRBJ1-6; unclear D gene. Germline-derived CDR1 and CDR2 are MGHRA and YSYEKL. The CDR3 covers 15 residues. The ends were cut back, 1 base at V and 10 bases at J, with 14 bases in the middle. CDR3 sequence (DNA): TGCGCCAGCAGCCAAGTTTATAACCTTGGGTCACCCCTCCACTTT. Protein product: CASSQVYNLGSPLHF.

This chain links TRBV21-1 with TRBJ1-6. TRBV21-1 is termed a pseudogene. The CDR3 spans 17 residues. The CDR3 nucleotides are TGTGCCAGCAGCGCCCGGACCATAGATAGGGATAATTCACCCCTCCACTTT. As protein: CASSARTIDRDNSPLHF.

The chain has TRBV30 and TRBJ1-1, with 9 nucleotides matching TRBD1. This CDR3 contains 13 residues. V trimming: 3 bases; J trimming: 4 bases; junction bases outside the gene matches: 3. Germline V gene sequence: CDR1 GTSNPN, CDR2 SVGIG (reference sequence). This chain's CDR3 is CAWSATGGTEAFF. The CDR3 coding sequence is TGTGCCTGGAGCGCGACAGGGGGCACTGAAGCTTTCTTT.

Worth noting for this clone: An end of the junction does not agree with germline; a read error may underlie this. This chain uses TRBV27 with TRBJ2-1; D is undetermined. The CDR3 contains 12 residues. CDR1 is MNHEY and CDR2 is SMNVEV in the germline V gene (reference sequence). CDR3 protein: CASSLVGTEALF. Written as DNA, the CDR3 is TGTGCCAGCAGTTTAGTAGGAACCGAAGCACTCTTC.

This clone was counted a few times. The chain carries TRBV18 and TRBJ2-1, with 10 bases aligning to TRBD1. J gave up 8 bases and V 10 bases, and 17 bases lay outside the gene matches. The CDR3 has 16 amino acids. Looked up from germline, CDR1 is KGHSH and CDR2 is LQKENI. The CDR3 bases are TGTGCCACCCCATCTTCGGGGACAGGGGCTATCGATGAGCAGTTCTTC. It specifies CATPSSGTGAIDEQFF.